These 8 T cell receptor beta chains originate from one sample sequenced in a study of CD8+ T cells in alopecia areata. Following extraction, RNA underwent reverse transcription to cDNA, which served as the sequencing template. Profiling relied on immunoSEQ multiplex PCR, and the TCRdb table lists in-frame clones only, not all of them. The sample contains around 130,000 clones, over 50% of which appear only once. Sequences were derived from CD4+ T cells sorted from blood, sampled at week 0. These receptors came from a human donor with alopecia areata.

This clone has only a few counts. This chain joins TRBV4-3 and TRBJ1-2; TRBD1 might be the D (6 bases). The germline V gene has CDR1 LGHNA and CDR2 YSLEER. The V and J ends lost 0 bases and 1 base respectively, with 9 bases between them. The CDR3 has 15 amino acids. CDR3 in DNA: TGCGCCAGCAGCCAAGACGGCAGGGGTAACTATGGCTACACCTTC. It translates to CASSQDGRGNYGYTF.

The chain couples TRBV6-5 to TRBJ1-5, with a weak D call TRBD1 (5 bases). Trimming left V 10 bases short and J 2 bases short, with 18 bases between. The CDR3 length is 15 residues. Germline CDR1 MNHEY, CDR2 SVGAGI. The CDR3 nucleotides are TGTGCCACCAGACGGCAGGGCGAAGGCAATCAGCCCCAGCATTTT. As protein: CATRRQGEGNQPQHF.

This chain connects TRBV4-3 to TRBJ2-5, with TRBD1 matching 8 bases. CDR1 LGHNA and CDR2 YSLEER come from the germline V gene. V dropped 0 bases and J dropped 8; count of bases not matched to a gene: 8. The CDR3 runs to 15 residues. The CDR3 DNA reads TGCGCCAGCAGCCAAGAACGAGACAGGGGTAGTACCCAGTACTTC. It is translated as CASSQERDRGSTQYF.

CDR3 DNA: TGTGCCAGCAGTTACGGACAGCGACTTGAAGCTTTCTTT. It encodes CASSYGQRLEAFF. V usage is TRBV6-5 and J usage is TRBJ1-1; D perhaps matches TRBD1 (6 bases). CDR3 length equals 13 residues. V was shortened by 2 bases and J by 7 bases, with 11 bases between the two germline ends. Germline V lookup: CDR1 MNHEY, CDR2 SVGAGI.

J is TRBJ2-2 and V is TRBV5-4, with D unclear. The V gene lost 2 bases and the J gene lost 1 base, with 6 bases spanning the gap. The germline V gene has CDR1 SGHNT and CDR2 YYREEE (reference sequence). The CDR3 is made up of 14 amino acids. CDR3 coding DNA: TGTGCCAGCAGCTTAATCCGGAACACCGGGGAGCTGTTTTTT. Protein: CASSLIRNTGELFF. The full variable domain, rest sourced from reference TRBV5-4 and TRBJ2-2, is ETGVTQSPTHLIKTRGQQVTLRCSSQSGHNTVSWYQQALGQGPQFIFQYYREEENGRGNFPPRFSGLQFPNYSSELNVNALELDDSALYLCASSLIRNTGELFFGEGSRLTVL.

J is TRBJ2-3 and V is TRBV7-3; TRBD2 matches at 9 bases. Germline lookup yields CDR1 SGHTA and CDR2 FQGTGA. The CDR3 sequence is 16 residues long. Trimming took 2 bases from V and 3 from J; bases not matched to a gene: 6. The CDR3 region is CASSLGGRARTDTQYF. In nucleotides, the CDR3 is TGTGCCAGCAGCTTAGGCGGGAGGGCGAGGACAGATACGCAGTATTTT.

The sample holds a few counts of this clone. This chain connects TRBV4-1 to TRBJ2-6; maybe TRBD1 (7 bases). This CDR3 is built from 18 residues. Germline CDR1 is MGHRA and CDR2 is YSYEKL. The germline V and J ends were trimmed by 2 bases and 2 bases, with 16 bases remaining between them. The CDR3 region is CASSQKALRGAGANVLTF. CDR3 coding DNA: TGCGCCAGCAGCCAAAAGGCGCTCAGGGGGGCTGGGGCCAACGTCCTGACTTTC.

CDR3 DNA: TGTGCCAGCAAAACTAGCGGGAGTTTTGCTGAGCAGTTCTTC. Amino acids: CASKTSGSFAEQFF. V usage is TRBV25-1 and J usage is TRBJ2-1; TRBD2 matches at 11 bases. The CDR3 has 14 residues. Germline-derived CDR1 and CDR2 are MGHDK and SYGVNS. With V trimmed by 7 bases and J by 9 bases, 8 bases remained unmatched.